This T cell receptor (beta chain) derives from a study of shared clonotypes between healthy human individuals (dated by TCRdb to the early 2020s). Describing the broader study: The cohort comprised two women and a few men aged 18 to 49 years. The study deeply sequenced blood TCR repertoires of about 5 healthy adults to estimate repertoire size and the extent of clonotype sharing between individuals. Each donor's leukapheresis produced roughly between roughly 0.85 and 10 billion PBMCs. For each donor, CD4 naive and CD4 memory were each run on three plates, CD8 naive on two plates, and CD8 memory on one plate. Libraries were prepared and TCR repertoires were sequenced by different laboratories using diverse techniques, in order to increase sequencing depth and limit assay-specific biases.

The paper as a whole reports these results and caveats: Incomplete sequencing was indicated by rarefaction of sorted-subset datasets, despite the large sequencing depth. Higher generation probabilities were observed for clonotypes shared by all four sorted-subset donors than for non-shared clonotypes. Estimated clonotype richness was generally larger for naive than for memory subsets. Based on pairwise subsampling, the degree of clonotype sharing among donors was expected to be affected by sequencing depth. When a handful of donors were compared, the shared fraction of clonotypes was around 5.1% for naive CD4, about 4% for naive CD8, about 2.5% for memory CD4, and 0.3% to 0.5% for memory CD8. Because the study included only a small number of donors, the genetic and exposure-history diversity represented was limited. Only blood was sampled, and tissue TCR repertoires likely differ from those in blood.

V gives up 0 bases and J gives up 1 base, and the segment between their germline ends measures 19 bases. CDR3 length: 18 amino acids, cysteine to phenylalanine. CDR3 DNA only is kept here, 54 bases in frame from base 1. Based on the germline V gene (reference sequence), the CDR1 and CDR2 sequences are LNHNV and YYDKDF. Using the deep immunoSEQ assay, TCR CDR3 regions were amplified from genomic DNA by multiplex PCR. For each cell subset, the extracted genomic DNA was distributed evenly across all wells of several immunoSEQ 96-well plates, and each plate served as one replicate. Each replicate PCR for sorted subsets received roughly 0.2 ug genomic DNA, equal to roughly 33,000 T cell genomes. Purified libraries were measured with a Qubit 3.0 fluorometer, size-checked on a Bioanalyzer 2100, and measured again with the KAPA Library Quantification kit. Every immunoSEQ 96-well plate was sequenced on a dedicated single-read 150-cycle Illumina NextSeq 550 flow cell. The study's processing was this. The immunoSEQ output contained only junctional sequences without quality scores, so filtering could not match that applied to full-length reads. To assign V/J genes and CDR3, sequences were annotated using PyIR, a Python wrapper for IgBLAST v1.9, with IMGT germline references. Any read was removed if the V/J assignment was weak (E-value above 1e-6), the CDR3 was missing, or the read contained stop codons, out-of-frame junctions, or ambiguous translated residues. A V3J clonotype was defined by an identical inferred V gene, J gene, and CDR3 amino acid sequence. To compute the percentage overlap between repertoires, the number of shared unique clonotypes was divided by the size of the smaller repertoire. RTK rarefaction, the Chao1 estimator, and Recon v2.1 estimates of unobserved clonotypes were used to assess repertoire richness. OLGA was used to compute generation probabilities for all TCRbeta clonotypes that the gDNA method yielded from a handful of donors. In its TCRdb copy, this immuneACCESS table keeps in-frame sequences only and misses some clones. Where compared with another copy, unresolved V genes explain less than half of these, and the others have no known cause. The DNA gave D and trimming, while V, J and clone size come from that table. The sample records about 230,000 clones, about 69% of which are singletons. The ten largest clones add up to approximately 12% of the sample.

Concerning this clone itself: There is no known antigen for this receptor. No qualities accompany the bases; no much larger clone lies one base away.

The donors were healthy, HIV-negative adults with no recently reported acute infections or vaccinations. All donors were Caucasian adults living in Nashville, Tennessee, USA. CD4+ T cells were enriched by magnetic negative selection; naive cells were then positively selected on CD45RA, and the negative fraction formed the memory subset. After blood collection by leukapheresis, PBMCs were isolated using Ficoll-Histopaque density gradient centrifugation and then cryopreserved in the vapor phase of liquid nitrogen. Analytical flow cytometry was used to check the purity and quantity of each magnetically sorted T cell population. Each sorted fraction had its genomic DNA isolated and then quantified by UV absorbance on a Nanodrop 2000c.

This receptor was obtained from a man between 25 and 39 years old in good health. Recombination linked TRBV15 to TRBJ2-7; the D element could tentatively be TRBD1 or TRBD2, as 5 bases agree for each. The sample was memory CD4+ T cells sorted from blood. Read against the paper, the sample's cell subset or site label means: CD45RA-negative fraction. At the DNA level, the sequence is TGTGCCACCAGCAGAGATTCGTTTGGGGACGGAGTTTCCTACGAGCAGTACTTC. This encodes CATSRDSFGDGVSYEQYF.